This paragraph reports one T cell receptor beta chain. These data originate in a study of blood T cell repertoires in COVID-19. Germline loops: CDR1 SGHRS, CDR2 YFSETQ. With 5 bases clipped from V and 3 bases from J, the junction kept 7 bases outside the gene matches. CDR3 length equals 15 residues. Sequenced by immunoSEQ multiplex PCR; TCRdb stores in-frame clones only, minus some. The sample consists of tens of thousands of clones, about four fifths of them appearing once. The J gene is TRBJ2-3, the V gene TRBV5-1; the match to TRBD1 covers 9 bases. Sequencing input: peripheral blood. The sequence derives from a man aged 65-85 years with acute or convalescent COVID-19. CDR3 in amino acids: CASRYTGGATDTQYF. CDR3 bases: TGCGCCAGCAGGTATACAGGGGGCGCAACAGATACGCAGTATTTT.